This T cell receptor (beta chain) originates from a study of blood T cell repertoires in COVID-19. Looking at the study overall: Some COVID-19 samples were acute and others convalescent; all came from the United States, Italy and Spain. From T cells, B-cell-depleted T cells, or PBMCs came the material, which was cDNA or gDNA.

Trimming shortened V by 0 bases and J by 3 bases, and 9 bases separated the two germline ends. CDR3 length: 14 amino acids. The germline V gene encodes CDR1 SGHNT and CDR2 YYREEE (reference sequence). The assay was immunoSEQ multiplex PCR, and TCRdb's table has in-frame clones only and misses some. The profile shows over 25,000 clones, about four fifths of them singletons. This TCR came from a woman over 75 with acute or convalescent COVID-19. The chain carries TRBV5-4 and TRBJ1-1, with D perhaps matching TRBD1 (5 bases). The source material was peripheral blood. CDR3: CASSLGAGDTEAFF. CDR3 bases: TGTGCCAGCAGCTTGGGGGCGGGGGACACTGAAGCTTTCTTT.